The TCR beta chain under discussion was sequenced for a study of T cell changes during pregnancy in multiple sclerosis. V lost 7 bases and J lost 4, with 13 bases in between. CDR3 length: 13 residues. The germline V gene has CDR1 MNHNS and CDR2 SASEGT. The protocol was immunoSEQ multiplex PCR, while the TCRdb copy is restricted to in-frame clones and leaves out a portion. This sample has fewer than 150,000 clones; 90% to 98% occur once, and the top ten carry more than 0.4%. The chain recombines TRBV6-1 with TRBJ1-1; D gene ambiguous. This sequence originates from a female donor with multiple sclerosis, enrolled in a pregnancy study. Here the sequenced sample was peripheral blood, taken after pregnancy. This CDR3 is CASIRGWGTEAFF. Written as DNA, the CDR3 is TGTGCCAGCATACGAGGGTGGGGCACTGAAGCTTTCTTT.